Shown below are 24 T cell receptor beta chains from a single sample sequenced in a study of blood T cell repertoires in COVID-19. The repertoire was sequenced with immunoSEQ multiplex PCR; TCRdb's copy has only in-frame clones and lacks some. Among under 14,000 clones listed, about 85% were seen once. Source material: peripheral blood. Receptors were obtained from a man under 40 with active or convalescent COVID-19.

The chain carries TRBV7-9 and TRBJ2-3; 8 bases agree with TRBD1. The J segment lost 1 base and the V segment lost 6 bases, leaving 6 bases of the junction unmatched. This CDR3 region has 15 residues. CDR1 and CDR2 from the germline V gene are SEHNR and FQNEAQ (reference sequence). The CDR3 sequence is CASSTDRVGTDTQYF. CDR3 in DNA: TGTGCCAGCAGTACGGACAGGGTGGGCACAGATACGCAGTATTTT.

This clone was recorded once. The chain is built from TRBV7-8 and TRBJ2-7; the match to TRBD1 covers 8 bases. V shed 1 base and J 4 bases; nucleotides not matched to a gene: 3. The V gene's germline CDR1 is SGHVS and CDR2 FQNEAQ. The length of the CDR3 is 14 residues. CDR3 sequence: CASSLGTGLYEQYF. In DNA form, the CDR3 reads TGTGCCAGCAGCTTAGGGACAGGGTTGTACGAGCAGTACTTC.

This clone appeared once. CDR3 sequence (DNA): TGTGCCAGCAGCTTAGATCCAGGTGACGAGCAGTACTTC. It codes for CASSLDPGDEQYF. This chain links TRBV7-2 with TRBJ2-7; D not certain. The CDR3 runs 13 residues. Germline assignment: CDR1 SGHTA and CDR2 FQGNSA. Trimming removed 1 base at V and 5 bases at J, with 9 bases between. Full variable domain (outside the CDR3, taken from reference TRBV7-2 and TRBJ2-7): GAGVSQSPSNKVTEKGKDVELRCDPISGHTALYWYRQSLGQGLEFLIYFQGNSAPDKSGLPSDRFSAERTGGSVSTLTIQRTQQEDSAVYLCASSLDPGDEQYFGPGTRLTVT.

The V and J genes are TRBV19 and TRBJ2-2; 10 nucleotides match TRBD1. V lost 6 bases, J lost 5 bases, and 9 bases stayed unmatched. Germline assignment: CDR1 LNHDA and CDR2 SQIVND (reference sequence). The CDR3 contains 16 residues. CDR3 sequence reads: CASRPGQGIGTGELFF. The CDR3 DNA sequence: TGTGCCAGTAGACCGGGACAGGGGATTGGGACCGGGGAGCTGTTTTTT.

This clone was observed a single time. The chain has TRBV6-5 and TRBJ1-2; 7 nucleotides agree with TRBD1. After removal of 7 bases from V and 3 bases from J, the junction contained 5 bases not matched to a gene. Germline assignment: CDR1 MNHEY and CDR2 SVGAGI. The CDR3 covers 13 residues. The chain's CDR3 is CASKDRYDYGYTF. For the CDR3, the DNA is TGTGCCAGCAAGGACAGGTATGACTATGGCTACACCTTC.

The chain is built from TRBV5-1 and TRBJ2-2; 9 bases agree with TRBD1. The CDR3 loop spans 15 amino acids. Germline V lookup: CDR1 SGHRS, CDR2 YFSETQ. Trimming removed 4 bases from V and 1 base from J; junction bases left unmatched: 2. The CDR3 loop is CASSTGQGNTGELFF. The CDR3 DNA follows: TGCGCCAGCAGCACGGGACAGGGGAACACCGGGGAGCTGTTTTTT.

This chain connects TRBV4-1 to TRBJ1-1; D gene uncertain. Germline-derived CDR1 and CDR2 are MGHRA and YSYEKL. V lost 0 bases to trimming and J lost 7 bases, with 9 bases between them. This CDR3 is built from 13 residues. The CDR3 loop reads CASSQEAGSEAFF. DNA of the CDR3: TGCGCCAGCAGCCAAGAGGCAGGTAGTGAAGCTTTCTTT.

The chain couples TRBV2 to TRBJ2-5; 7 bases line up with TRBD2. Germline V gene data show CDR1 as SNHLY and CDR2 as FYNNEI. The CDR3 sequence is 14 residues long. Trimming cost V 5 bases and J 1 base; bases outside gene matches: 4. The CDR3 DNA reads as TGTGCCAGCAGTCAACCGGGGGGCCAAGAGACCCAGTACTTC. Protein: CASSQPGGQETQYF.

The rearrangement links TRBV3-1 (or the pseudogene TRBV3-2) to TRBJ2-5, with D possibly matching TRBD2 (6 bases). The CDR3 has 17 residues. Trimming removed 0 bases from V and 4 bases from J, with 18 bases in between. Germline V gene data show CDR1 as LGHDT and CDR2 as YNNKEL (reference sequence). This CDR3 reads CASSQDMREVGRETQYF. The CDR3 DNA reads TGTGCCAGCAGCCAAGATATGAGGGAGGTCGGCAGAGAGACCCAGTACTTC.

V gene TRBV3-1 (or the pseudogene TRBV3-2) combines with J gene TRBJ1-3, with TRBD1 matching over 7 bases. The germline V gene has CDR1 LGHDT and CDR2 YNNKEL (reference sequence). The CDR3 has 16 residues. With V trimmed by 4 bases and J by 2 bases, 8 bases remained unmatched. The CDR3 spells CASSPKTGTAGNTIYF. Written as DNA, the CDR3 is TGTGCCAGCAGCCCGAAAACCGGGACAGCTGGAAACACCATATATTTT.

The chain has TRBV4-1 and TRBJ1-6; D unresolved. CDR3 length: 16 residues. CDR1 MGHRA and CDR2 YSYEKL come from the germline V gene. With 2 bases removed from V and 4 bases from J, the gap between germline ends came to 12 bases. The CDR3 bases are TGCGCCAGCAGCCAATTCAGCGAGGGATATAATTCACCCCTCCACTTT. It yields the protein CASSQFSEGYNSPLHF.

This clone was counted once. The CDR3 loop is CASSLAGGDGYTF. In DNA, the CDR3 is TGCGCCAGCAGCTTGGCAGGGGGAGACGGCTACACCTTC. V gene TRBV5-1 combines with J gene TRBJ1-2, with TRBD1 matching 7 bases. Germline CDR1 and CDR2: SGHRS and YFSETQ. The CDR3 is made up of 13 amino acids. The V and J ends lost 0 bases and 8 bases, in that order; junction bases with no gene match: 4.

The rearrangement joins TRBV11-2 to TRBJ2-1, with D possibly being TRBD2 (5 bases). This CDR3 region has 13 residues. CDR1 and CDR2 from the germline V gene are SGHAT and FQNNGV. V was pared by 1 base and J by 6 bases, with 7 bases between. CDR3 nucleotides: TGTGCCAGCAGCTTAGGGACTCGCAATGAGCAGTTCTTC. Its protein is CASSLGTRNEQFF.

This clone has only one observation. The chain couples TRBV5-1 to TRBJ2-1; 8 nucleotides agree with TRBD1. Trimming cost V 4 bases and J 12 bases; bases outside gene matches: 21. CDR1 is SGHRS, CDR2 YFSETQ, per germline. This CDR3 region has 17 residues. CDR3 DNA: TGCGCCAGCAGCCTGGGGGTTCTGGGACAGGAAGGACCTGGGCAGTTCTTC. Its translation is CASSLGVLGQEGPGQFF.

This chain connects TRBV24-1 to TRBJ2-7; 10 bases map to TRBD1. The CDR3 totals 16 residues. The V gene's germline CDR1 is KGHDR and CDR2 SFDVKD. V lost 8 bases and J lost 6; bases outside the gene matches: 15. The CDR3 sequence is CATKLNGTGVRGEQYV. The CDR3 region has the DNA TGTGCCACCAAGCTAAACGGGACAGGGGTAAGGGGCGAGCAGTACGTC.

This clone was seen only a few times. The V call is TRBV3-1 (or the pseudogene TRBV3-2), the J call TRBJ1-1; a weak D match, TRBD1 (5 bases). The CDR3 has 15 amino acids. The V end lost 0 bases, the J end lost 1 base, and 9 bases lay between the germline ends. Germline V CDR1 and CDR2: LGHDT, YNNKEL (reference sequence). The CDR3 reads CASSQEVTANTEAFF. CDR3 bases: TGTGCCAGCAGCCAAGAGGTGACAGCGAACACTGAAGCTTTCTTT.

The sample holds a few counts of this clone. V gene TRBV19 combines with J gene TRBJ1-1, with 8 bases aligning to TRBD1. The ends lost 3 bases at V and 5 bases at J; junction bases unmatched: 17. From germline, CDR1 is LNHDA and CDR2 SQIVND (reference sequence). The CDR3 length is 18 residues. CDR3 DNA sequence: TGTGCCAGTAGTATGAAGACAGGGGTGGTAGTTGAAAGGACTGAAGCTTTCTTT. This translates into CASSMKTGVVVERTEAFF.

The chain joins TRBV6-5 to TRBJ1-2; 7 positions agree with TRBD1. This CDR3 region has 16 residues. With V trimmed by 4 bases and J by 3 bases, 11 bases remained unmatched. Germline assignment: CDR1 MNHEY and CDR2 SVGAGI. The DNA of the CDR3 is TGTGCCAGCAGTTCCGAACAGGGGTGGTCCCACTATGGCTACACCTTC. It specifies CASSSEQGWSHYGYTF.

The gene calls are TRBV3-1 (or the pseudogene TRBV3-2) and TRBJ1-4, with 7 positions matching TRBD1. In germline, CDR1 is LGHDT, CDR2 YNNKEL (reference sequence). The CDR3 is 15 residues long. Trimming removed 4 bases from V and 5 bases from J; junction bases left unmatched: 7. Here the CDR3 reads CASSPSGQQNEKLFF. In DNA form, the CDR3 reads TGTGCCAGCAGCCCGTCGGGACAGCAGAATGAAAAACTGTTTTTT.

The chain has TRBV30 and TRBJ1-5, with D uncertain. V gave up 2 bases and J gave up 6 bases, with 11 bases separating them. The CDR3 runs to 13 residues. CDR1 and CDR2 (germline): GTSNPN, SVGIG (reference sequence). Here the CDR3 DNA reads TGTGCCTGGAGTTCCGTCCTCGGTCAGCCCCAGCATTTT. It is translated as CAWSSVLGQPQHF.

The V and J genes are TRBV2 and TRBJ2-1; TRBD1 agrees at 8 bases. The CDR3 consists of 14 residues. Germline CDR1 and CDR2: SNHLY and FYNNEI. After removal of 1 base from V and 9 bases from J, the junction contained 5 bases not matched to a gene. CDR3 residues: CASSEGRGPGEQFF. The DNA for the CDR3 is TGTGCCAGCAGTGAAGGCAGGGGGCCTGGTGAGCAGTTCTTC.

V usage is TRBV11-2 and J usage is TRBJ2-2; TRBD1 aligns across 10 bases. Losses at the gene ends were 3 bases for V and 5 bases for J; bases not matched to a gene: 6. The CDR3 sequence is 16 residues long. Germline-derived CDR1 and CDR2 are SGHAT and FQNNGV. CDR3: CASSLGQGSYTGELFF. The CDR3 coding sequence is TGTGCCAGCAGCTTGGGACAGGGGTCGTATACCGGGGAGCTGTTTTTT.

J is TRBJ1-5 and V is TRBV19; TRBD1 matches at 9 bases. The CDR3 loop spans 15 amino acids. Trimming removed 3 bases from V and 5 bases from J; junction bases left unmatched: 5. Germline V gives CDR1 LNHDA, CDR2 SQIVND (reference sequence). The CDR3 DNA reads as TGTGCCAGTAGTATGGACAGGGGATCCGATCAGCCCCAGCATTTT. Residues: CASSMDRGSDQPQHF.

The rearrangement uses TRBV30 and TRBJ1-3; D call uncertain. The germline V gene has CDR1 GTSNPN and CDR2 SVGIG (reference sequence). CDR3 size: 13 residues. The V end lost 2 bases, the J end lost 3 bases, and 8 bases lay between the germline ends. The CDR3: CAWSPPFGNTIYF. Here the CDR3 DNA reads TGTGCCTGGAGTCCCCCTTTTGGAAACACCATATATTTT.